The 24 T cell receptor beta chains below were found in one sample sequenced in a study of cytomegalovirus exposure and HLA in healthy donors. Primers included in the PCR were 60 Vbeta and 13 Jbeta primers. The method was immunoSEQ multiplex PCR; TCRdb's version includes in-frame clones alone and lacks a portion of them. The sample lists 200,000 to 250,000 clones; 77% were seen once. Sequences were obtained from PBMCs. All receptors come from a woman aged 60 to 75 in good health and CMV-seropositive.

The gene calls are TRBV7-9 and TRBJ2-2; perhaps TRBD1 as D (6 bases). The germline V gene encodes CDR1 SEHNR and CDR2 FQNEAQ (reference sequence). This CDR3 contains 14 residues. With 4 bases removed from V and 6 bases from J, the gap between germline ends came to 12 bases. CDR3 sequence (DNA): TGTGCCAGCAGCTCGGGACAAGGGGCCGGGGAGCTGTTTTTT. It is translated as CASSSGQGAGELFF.

This clone came up once. The chain recombines TRBV7-9 with TRBJ1-2; weak D call: TRBD1 (6 bases). The CDR3 covers 14 residues. Germline loops: CDR1 SEHNR, CDR2 FQNEAQ (reference sequence). Trimming removed 5 bases from V and 8 bases from J, with 18 bases in between. CDR3 in amino acids: CASSTFVPGVGYTF. The CDR3 nucleotides are TGTGCCAGCAGCACCTTTGTCCCAGGGGTCGGCTACACCTTC. The variable domain in full, with the rest retrieved from reference TRBV7-9 and TRBJ1-2, is DTGVSQNPRHKITKRGQNVTFRCDPISEHNRLYWYRQTLGQGPEFLTYFQNEAQLEKSRLLSDRFSAERPKGSFSTLEIQRTEQGDSAMYLCASSTFVPGVGYTFGSGTRLTVV.

The CDR3 spells CASSGGQGGETQYF. CDR3 DNA sequence: TGCGCCAGCAGCGGGGGACAGGGGGGAGAGACCCAGTACTTC. The chain joins TRBV5-1 to TRBJ2-5, with 11 bases lining up with TRBD1. The V gene's germline CDR1 is SGHRS and CDR2 YFSETQ. CDR3 length equals 14 residues. The V gene end was trimmed by 4 bases and the J gene end by 4 bases; junction bases not matched to a gene: 3.

The chain joins TRBV28 to TRBJ1-5, with unresolved D. Germline lookup yields CDR1 MDHEN and CDR2 SYDVKM. The V end was cut by 1 base, the J end by 4 bases, with 5 bases between. The CDR3 runs 13 residues. The CDR3 sequence is CASSLFGNQPQHF. Written as DNA, the CDR3 is TGTGCCAGCAGTTTATTCGGGAATCAGCCCCAGCATTTT.

The genes are TRBV6-5 and TRBJ2-7; 10 bases align to TRBD1. Germline V gene sequence: CDR1 MNHEY, CDR2 SVGAGI. The CDR3 runs 14 residues. The V segment lost 5 bases and the J segment 5 bases; nucleotides outside the gene matches: 6. Here the CDR3 DNA reads TGTGCCAGCAGTGACAGGGGGCGAGGGAACGAGCAGTACTTC. Protein product: CASSDRGRGNEQYF.

This chain links TRBV29-1 with TRBJ2-5; D might be TRBD2 (5 bases). The CDR3 extends over 13 amino acids. The germline V gene encodes CDR1 SQVTM and CDR2 ANQGSEA. V was trimmed by 7 bases and J by 5 bases, leaving 17 bases between them. CDR3 nucleotide sequence: TGCAGCGGCAGTGTGGCGGGTGGGGAGACCCAGTACTTC. Its translation is CSGSVAGGETQYF.

The J gene is TRBJ1-1, the V gene TRBV27, with 7 bases identical to TRBD1. The trim removed 6 bases at V and 1 base at J, leaving 5 bases unmatched. CDR3 size: 14 residues. Per germline, CDR1 MNHEY and CDR2 SMNVEV (reference sequence). The CDR3 region is CASRAGTANTEAFF. The CDR3 DNA is TGTGCCAGCAGGGCCGGGACAGCGAACACTGAAGCTTTCTTT.

The chain is built from TRBV5-1 and TRBJ2-7; 15 bases are a match to TRBD2. The V gene end was trimmed by 4 bases and the J gene end by 3 bases; junction bases not matched to a gene: 5. CDR1 is SGHRS and CDR2 is YFSETQ in the germline V gene. This CDR3 region has 16 residues. The CDR3: CASSPGTSGRNYEQYF. The CDR3 DNA sequence: TGCGCCAGCAGCCCCGGGACTAGCGGGAGGAACTACGAGCAGTACTTC.

The V and J genes are TRBV6-6 and TRBJ2-7, with D perhaps matching TRBD1 (6 bases). CDR1 is MNHNY, CDR2 SVGAGI, per germline (reference sequence). The CDR3 is 14 residues long. Trimming pared 6 bases from V and 1 base from J, leaving 13 bases between. The CDR3 nucleotides are TGTGCCAGCAGGCAACAGGACAGATCCTACGAGCAGTACTTC. Its translation is CASRQQDRSYEQYF.

This clone was recorded a few times. The chain uses TRBV7-8 and TRBJ1-4, with D tentatively TRBD1 (6 bases). With 5 bases removed from V and 6 bases from J, the gap between germline ends came to 16 bases. The CDR3 is 15 amino acids. CDR1 is SGHVS and CDR2 is FQNEAQ in the germline V gene. The CDR3 protein is CASSPGVMPYEKLFF. CDR3 nucleotides: TGTGCCAGCAGCCCAGGGGTAATGCCGTATGAAAAACTGTTTTTT.

The chain couples TRBV25-1 to TRBJ2-3; the D is unclear. The CDR3 length is 14 residues. With 9 bases removed from V and 0 bases from J, the gap between germline ends came to 13 bases. Germline-derived CDR1 and CDR2 are MGHDK and SYGVNS. The CDR3 nucleotides read TGTGCCAGTAAAGAAAGCCTCAGCACAGATACGCAGTATTTT. Its protein is CASKESLSTDTQYF.

V usage is TRBV7-6 and J usage is TRBJ1-2; TRBD1 matches at 8 bases. Germline assignment: CDR1 SGHVS and CDR2 FNYEAQ. This CDR3 comprises 14 residues. V shed 5 bases and J 7 bases; nucleotides not matched to a gene: 9. The CDR3 nucleotides are TGTGCCAGCAGCGACACTGGACAGGGTAGTGGCTACACCTTC. Protein sequence: CASSDTGQGSGYTF.

The V call is TRBV5-4, the J call TRBJ2-2; TRBD1 might be the D (6 bases). The CDR3 is 15 residues long. The ends were cut back, 0 bases at V and 5 bases at J, with 11 bases in the middle. Germline V CDR1 and CDR2: SGHNT, YYREEE (reference sequence). CDR3 in DNA: TGTGCCAGCAGCTTGGAAACAGGGTGGACCGGGGAGCTGTTTTTT. Translated: CASSLETGWTGELFF.

This clone has only a few counts. The gene calls are TRBV7-2 and TRBJ2-3, with 7 bases matching TRBD2. J was trimmed by 0 bases and V by 5 bases; bases with no gene match: 5. Looked up from germline, CDR1 is SGHTA and CDR2 is FQGNSA. The CDR3 loop spans 15 amino acids. CDR3 region: CASSRDYSSTDTQYF. CDR3 DNA: TGTGCCAGCAGCCGGGACTACTCTAGCACAGATACGCAGTATTTT.

This chain connects TRBV19 to TRBJ2-3, with D possibly matching TRBD2 (5 bases). V dropped 6 bases and J dropped 0 bases, with 10 bases sitting between them. The CDR3 spans 14 residues. Germline CDR1 LNHDA, CDR2 SQIVND (reference sequence). Here the CDR3 reads CASRLRVSTDTQYF. Here the CDR3 DNA reads TGTGCCAGTAGGTTGCGGGTGAGCACAGATACGCAGTATTTT. Full variable domain (missing parts from reference TRBV19 and TRBJ2-3): DGGITQSPKYLFRKEGQNVTLSCEQNLNHDAMYWYRQDPGQGLRLIYYSQIVNDFQKGDIAEGYSVSREKKESFPLTVTSAQKNPTAFYLCASRLRVSTDTQYFGPGTRLTVL.

This clone was seen a few times. At one end, the junction sequence differs from germline, possibly due to a read error. The chain links TRBV28 to TRBJ2-7; D is unresolved. Germline values: CDR1 MDHEN, CDR2 SYDVKM. The CDR3 is made up of 15 amino acids. The CDR3 spells CASSLQVSTAYQQYF. In nucleotides, the CDR3 is TGTGCCAGCAGTTTGCAGGTGTCAACCGCCTACCAGCAGTACTTC.

The chain couples TRBV5-1 to TRBJ1-2; TRBD1 aligns across 9 bases. CDR1 is SGHRS, CDR2 YFSETQ, per germline. After removal of 4 bases from V and 2 bases from J, the junction contained 6 bases not matched to a gene. The CDR3 contains 15 residues. The CDR3: CASSLTGTGNYGYTF. CDR3 nucleotides: TGCGCCAGCAGCCTTACCGGGACAGGGAACTATGGCTACACCTTC.

The V call is TRBV21-1, the J call TRBJ2-5; TRBD2 reflects the table's D call only, with no check against the DNA. TRBV21-1 is reported as a pseudogene. The CDR3 totals 14 residues. The CDR3 reads CASSPGGVRETQYF. The DNA of the CDR3 is TGTGCCAGCAGCCCGGGGGGAGTCCGAGAGACCCAGTACTTC.

This clone was seen a handful of times. The chain has TRBV9 and TRBJ2-7; TRBD2 matches at 7 bases. The V segment lost 4 bases and the J segment 6 bases; nucleotides outside the gene matches: 7. Germline-derived CDR1 and CDR2 are SGDLS and YYNGEE. The CDR3 is 13 amino acids. CDR3 residues: CASSPGGSSEQYF. The CDR3 nucleotides read TGTGCCAGCAGCCCCGGGGGGAGCTCCGAGCAGTACTTC.

The chain combines TRBV5-1 with TRBJ1-1; 9 positions agree with TRBD1. Unmatched junction bases numbered 6, after V lost 4 bases and J lost 5 bases. This CDR3 region has 14 residues. Germline CDR1 SGHRS, CDR2 YFSETQ. CDR3 bases: TGCGCCAGCAGCCCCCTGACAGGGGGGACTGAAGCTTTCTTT. This translates into CASSPLTGGTEAFF.

Here the CDR3 DNA reads TGTGCCAGCAGAATTGGCGGACAGGGGGCTTCACCCCTCCACTTT. Amino acid sequence: CASRIGGQGASPLHF. This chain joins TRBV6-5 and TRBJ1-6, with TRBD1 matching 11 bases. Trimming removed 6 bases from V and 9 bases from J; junction bases left unmatched: 7. Germline V gene data show CDR1 as MNHEY and CDR2 as SVGAGI. The CDR3 length is 15 residues.

The V call is TRBV15, the J call TRBJ2-7; D is ambiguous. Trimming stripped 0 bases from V and 4 bases from J, with 10 bases between. The length of the CDR3 is 14 residues. The germline gives CDR1 LNHNV, CDR2 YYDKDF (reference sequence). The DNA of the CDR3 is TGTGCCACCAGCAGAGACCCTGAGGTATACGAGCAGTACTTC. It specifies CATSRDPEVYEQYF.

The chain employs TRBV19 and TRBJ2-7, with D perhaps matching TRBD1 (5 bases). Germline-derived CDR1 and CDR2 are LNHDA and SQIVND (reference sequence). The CDR3 has 12 amino acids. Trimming left V 7 bases short and J 7 bases short, with 14 bases between. The CDR3: CASTATGGEQYF. CDR3 sequence (DNA): TGTGCCAGTACTGCAACAGGCGGTGAGCAGTACTTC.

The V call is TRBV7-2, the J call TRBJ2-5, with 7 bases that match TRBD2. Germline trimming cut 1 base from V and 5 bases from J; bases unmatched to any gene: 7. The CDR3 is 15 amino acids. The germline V gene encodes CDR1 SGHTA and CDR2 FQGNSA. CDR3 coding DNA: TGTGCCAGCAGCTTAGTTGCGGGAGACGGGGAGACCCAGTACTTC. Translation gives CASSLVAGDGETQYF.